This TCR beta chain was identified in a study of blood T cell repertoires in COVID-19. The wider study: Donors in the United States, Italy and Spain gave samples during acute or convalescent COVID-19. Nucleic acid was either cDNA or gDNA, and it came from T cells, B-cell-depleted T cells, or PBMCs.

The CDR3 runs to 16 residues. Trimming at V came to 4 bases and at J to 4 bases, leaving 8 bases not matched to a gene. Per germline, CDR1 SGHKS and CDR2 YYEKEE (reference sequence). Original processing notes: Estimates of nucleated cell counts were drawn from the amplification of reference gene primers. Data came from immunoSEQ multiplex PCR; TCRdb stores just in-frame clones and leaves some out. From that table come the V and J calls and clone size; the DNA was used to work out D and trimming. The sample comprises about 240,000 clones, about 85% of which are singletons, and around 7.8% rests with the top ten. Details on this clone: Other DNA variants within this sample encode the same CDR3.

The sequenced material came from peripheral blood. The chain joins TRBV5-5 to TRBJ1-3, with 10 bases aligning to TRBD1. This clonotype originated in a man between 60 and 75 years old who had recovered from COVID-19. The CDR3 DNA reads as TGTGCCAGCAGCCCATGGGACAGGGGAGACGGAAACACCATATATTTT. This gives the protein CASSPWDRGDGNTIYF.